This T cell receptor (beta chain) was documented in a study of blood T cells in healthy people across ages. The study's findings and limits: Measured against age, TCR beta diversity per million T cells decreased in a roughly linear manner.

Germline loops: CDR1 MDHEN, CDR2 SYDVKM. This CDR3 is built from 15 residues. The V end was cut by 5 bases, the J end by 5 bases, with 15 bases between. A J-beta primer mix and a sample-barcoded 5' primer were used in a second PCR of about 7 to 12 cycles. TCRdb reprocessed the 5' RACE reads with MiXCR, giving one entry per CDR3 protein. The data contain 700,000 to 900,000 distinct CDR3 sequences, about 26% of them singletons. Every donor provided around 9.3 milliliters of peripheral blood. This clonotype was counted between two and nine times. What it recognizes is unknown. This sample was shared with a second study, whose subject was T cells of mothers and their children.

The sample consisted of blood. The chain recombines TRBV28 with TRBJ1-4; D is possibly TRBD1 (6 bases). The source of this sequence is a boy between 10 and 17 years old in good health. Here the CDR3 reads CASSTTGQQNEKLFF. CDR3 nucleotides: TGTGCCAGCAGTACAACAGGACAGCAGAATGAAAAACTGTTTTTT.